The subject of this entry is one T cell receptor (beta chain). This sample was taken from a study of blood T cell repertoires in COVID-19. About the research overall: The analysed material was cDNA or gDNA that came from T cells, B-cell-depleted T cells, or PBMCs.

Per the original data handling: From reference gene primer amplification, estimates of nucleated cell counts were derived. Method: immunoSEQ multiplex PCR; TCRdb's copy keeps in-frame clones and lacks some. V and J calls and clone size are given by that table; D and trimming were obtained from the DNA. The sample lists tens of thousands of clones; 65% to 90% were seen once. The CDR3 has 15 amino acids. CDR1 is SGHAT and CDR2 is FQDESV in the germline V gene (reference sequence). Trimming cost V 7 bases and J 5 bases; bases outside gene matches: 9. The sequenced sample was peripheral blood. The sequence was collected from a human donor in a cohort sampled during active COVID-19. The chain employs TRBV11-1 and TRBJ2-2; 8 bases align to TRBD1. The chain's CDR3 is CASNQDRVGTGELFF. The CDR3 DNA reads TGTGCCAGCAACCAGGACAGGGTAGGAACCGGGGAGCTGTTTTTT.